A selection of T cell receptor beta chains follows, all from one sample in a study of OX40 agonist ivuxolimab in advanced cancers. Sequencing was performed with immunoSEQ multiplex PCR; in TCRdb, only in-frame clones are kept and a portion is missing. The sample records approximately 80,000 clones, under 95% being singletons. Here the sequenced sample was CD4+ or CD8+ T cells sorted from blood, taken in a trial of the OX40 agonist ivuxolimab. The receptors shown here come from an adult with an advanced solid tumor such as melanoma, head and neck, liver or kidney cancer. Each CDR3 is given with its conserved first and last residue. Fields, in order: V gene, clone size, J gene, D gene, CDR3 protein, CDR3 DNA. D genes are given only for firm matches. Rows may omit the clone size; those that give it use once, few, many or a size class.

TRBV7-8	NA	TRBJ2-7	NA	CASRRLPAMGEQYF	TGTGCCAGCAGACGGTTGCCAGCGATGGGCGAGCAGTACTTC
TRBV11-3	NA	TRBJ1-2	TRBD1	CASSPGQEYGYTF	TGTGCCAGCAGCCCCGGACAGGAATATGGCTACACCTTC
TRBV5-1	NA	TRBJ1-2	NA	CASSLDGGGYTF	TGCGCCAGCAGCTTGGATGGGGGCGGCTACACCTTC
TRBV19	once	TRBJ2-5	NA	CASSISQGVETQYF	TGTGCCAGTAGTATTAGTCAAGGGGTGGAGACCCAGTACTTC
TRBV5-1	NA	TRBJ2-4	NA	CASSSGPRELVEYF	TGCGCCAGCAGCTCCGGGCCCCGGGAACTGGTAGAGTACTTC
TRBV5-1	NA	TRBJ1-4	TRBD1	CASSRDSLSANEKLFF	TGCGCCAGCAGCCGGGACAGCCTTTCAGCTAATGAAAAACTGTTTTTT
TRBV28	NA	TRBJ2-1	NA	CASSLGRPFSYNEQFF	TGTGCCAGCAGTTTAGGCAGGCCCTTTTCCTACAATGAGCAGTTCTTC
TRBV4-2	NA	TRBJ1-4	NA	CASSRDGADEKLFF	TGTGCCAGCAGCCGGGACGGGGCCGATGAAAAACTGTTTTTT
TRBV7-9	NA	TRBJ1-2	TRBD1	CASSLRQGGYTF	TGTGCCAGCAGCTTGCGACAGGGCGGCTACACCTTC
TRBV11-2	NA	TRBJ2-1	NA	CASSLEGPGVGPRSYNEQFF	TGTGCCAGCAGCTTAGAAGGGCCGGGTGTGGGGCCCCGGTCCTACAATGAGCAGTTCTTC
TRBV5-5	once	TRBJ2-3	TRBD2	CASSRTSGGAGTTDTQYF	TGTGCCAGCAGCCGGACTAGCGGGGGGGCCGGTACAACAGATACGCAGTATTTT
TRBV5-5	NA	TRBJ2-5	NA	CASSFRTVETQYF	TGTGCCAGCAGCTTCCGGACAGTTGAGACCCAGTACTTC
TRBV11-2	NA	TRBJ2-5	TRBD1	CASSLMAGGDQETQYF	TGTGCCAGCAGCTTAATGGCAGGGGGCGACCAAGAGACCCAGTACTTC
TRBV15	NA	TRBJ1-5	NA	CATSRVEGNNQPQHF	TGTGCCACCAGCAGAGTAGAAGGGAACAATCAGCCCCAGCATTTT
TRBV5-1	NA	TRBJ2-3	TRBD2	CASSFLAGSTSDTQYF	TGCGCCAGCAGCTTTCTAGCGGGGAGCACATCCGATACGCAGTATTTT
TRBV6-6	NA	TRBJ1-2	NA	CASSYGGLANYGYTF	TGTGCCAGCAGTTACGGGGGACTAGCTAACTATGGCTACACCTTC
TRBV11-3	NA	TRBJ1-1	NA	CASSSGQRNTEAFF	TGTGCCAGCAGCTCCGGACAGAGGAACACTGAAGCTTTCTTT
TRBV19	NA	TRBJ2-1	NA	CASSYPPGSDRRGEQFF	TGTGCCAGTAGTTACCCCCCGGGTTCGGACCGACGGGGGGAGCAGTTCTTC
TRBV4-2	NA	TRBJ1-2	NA	CASSLQPTNYGYTF	TGTGCCAGCAGCCTACAGCCTACTAACTATGGCTACACCTTC
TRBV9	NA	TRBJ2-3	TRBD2	CASSTHPGGDTQYF	TGTGCCAGCAGCACTCACCCGGGGGGAGATACGCAGTATTTT
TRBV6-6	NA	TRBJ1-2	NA	CASGATGAYGYTF	TGTGCCAGCGGGGCAACGGGAGCCTATGGCTACACCTTC
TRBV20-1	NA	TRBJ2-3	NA	CSAAGSPTQYF	TGCAGTGCGGCAGGGTCCCCTACGCAGTATTTT
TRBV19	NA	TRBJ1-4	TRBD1	CASSIRSGTGGEKLFF	TGTGCCAGTAGTATAAGGTCTGGGACAGGGGGTGAAAAACTGTTTTTT
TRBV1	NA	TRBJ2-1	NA	CTSSQDGFWPNEQFF	TGCACCAGCAGCCAAGATGGGTTTTGGCCCAATGAGCAGTTCTTC